This TCR beta chain was recorded in a study of blood T cells in healthy people across ages. The CDR3 covers 15 residues. Per the germline V gene, CDR1 is KGHSH and CDR2 is LQKENI. The V gene end was trimmed by 5 bases and the J gene end by 4 bases; junction bases not matched to a gene: 7. A second PCR of roughly 7 to 11 cycles used a sample-barcoded 5' primer and a J-beta primer mix. Each of the cDNA molecules was tagged by a template-switch adaptor with 12 random nucleotides. TCRdb redid the calling of the 5' RACE reads with MiXCR, one entry per CDR3 protein. This repertoire shows some 1.7 million distinct CDR3 sequences, approximately 30% found once; its top ten account for 7.7%.

Input material: blood. The chain links TRBV18 to TRBJ1-5, with 8 bases lining up with TRBD1. The source of this sequence is a woman aged 25 to 39 in good health. CDR3 DNA: TGTGCCAGCTCAGCTGCCGGACAGGGAAATCAGCCCCAGCATTTT. Amino acids: CASSAAGQGNQPQHF.